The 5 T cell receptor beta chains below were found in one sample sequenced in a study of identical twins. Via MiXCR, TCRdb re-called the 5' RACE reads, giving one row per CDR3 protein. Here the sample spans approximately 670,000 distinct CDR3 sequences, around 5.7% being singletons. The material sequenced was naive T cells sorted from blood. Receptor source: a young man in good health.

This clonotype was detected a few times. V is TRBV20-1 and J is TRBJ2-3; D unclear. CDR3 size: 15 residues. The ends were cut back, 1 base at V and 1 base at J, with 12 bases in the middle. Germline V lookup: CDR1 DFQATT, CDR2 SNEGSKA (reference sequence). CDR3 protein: CSARGWSRGTDTQYF. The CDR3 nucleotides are TGCAGTGCTAGAGGATGGTCAAGGGGCACAGATACGCAGTATTTT.

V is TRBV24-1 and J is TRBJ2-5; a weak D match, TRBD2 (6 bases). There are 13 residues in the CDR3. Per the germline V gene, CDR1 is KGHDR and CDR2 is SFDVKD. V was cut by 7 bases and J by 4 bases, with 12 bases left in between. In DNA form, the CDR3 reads TGTGCCACCAGGACTCAGGGAGGAGAGACCCAGTACTTC. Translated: CATRTQGGETQYF.

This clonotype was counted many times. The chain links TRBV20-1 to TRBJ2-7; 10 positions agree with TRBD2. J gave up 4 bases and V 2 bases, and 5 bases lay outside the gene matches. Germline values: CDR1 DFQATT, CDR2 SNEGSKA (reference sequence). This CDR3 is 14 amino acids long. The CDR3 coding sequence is TGCAGTGCTAGACTAGCGGGAGTTATATACGAGCAGTACTTC. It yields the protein CSARLAGVIYEQYF.

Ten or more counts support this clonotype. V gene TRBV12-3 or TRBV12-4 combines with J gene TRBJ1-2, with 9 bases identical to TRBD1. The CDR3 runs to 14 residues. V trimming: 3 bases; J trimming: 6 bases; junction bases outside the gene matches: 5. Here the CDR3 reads CASSFVRDRDGYTF. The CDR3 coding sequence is TGTGCCAGCAGTTTCGTAAGGGACAGGGATGGCTACACCTTC.

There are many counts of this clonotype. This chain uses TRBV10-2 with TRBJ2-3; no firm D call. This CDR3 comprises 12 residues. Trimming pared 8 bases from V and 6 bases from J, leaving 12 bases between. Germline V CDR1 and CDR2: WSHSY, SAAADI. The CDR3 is CASRPGPDTQYF. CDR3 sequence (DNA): TGCGCCAGCCGGCCTGGACCGGATACGCAGTATTTT.